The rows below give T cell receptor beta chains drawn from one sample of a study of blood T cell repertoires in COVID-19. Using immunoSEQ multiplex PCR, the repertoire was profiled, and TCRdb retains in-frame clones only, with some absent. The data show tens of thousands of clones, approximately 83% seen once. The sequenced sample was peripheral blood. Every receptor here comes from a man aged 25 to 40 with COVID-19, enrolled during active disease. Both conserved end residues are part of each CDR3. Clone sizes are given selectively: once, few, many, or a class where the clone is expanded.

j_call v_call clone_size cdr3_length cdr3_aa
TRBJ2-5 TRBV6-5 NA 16 CASSLGQGGRQETQYF
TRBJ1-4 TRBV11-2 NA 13 CASSLASSPRLFF
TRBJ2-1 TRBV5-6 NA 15 CASSIFSGRGYEQFF
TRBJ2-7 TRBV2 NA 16 CASGKGTSGRGHEQYF
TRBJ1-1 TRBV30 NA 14 CASSLRQGATEAFF
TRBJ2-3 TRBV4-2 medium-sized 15 CASSLRDSDTDTQYF
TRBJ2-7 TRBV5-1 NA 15 CASSSQVGAGNEQYF
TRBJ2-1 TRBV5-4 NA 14 CASSEGLAGDEQFF
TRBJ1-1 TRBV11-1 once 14 CASSQTAGSTEAFF
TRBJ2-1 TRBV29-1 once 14 CSAGGTSGYNEQFF
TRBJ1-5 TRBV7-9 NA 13 CASSLGHNQPQHF
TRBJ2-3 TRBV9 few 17 CASSPRAKTGSPDTQYF
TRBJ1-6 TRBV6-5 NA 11 CASREDSPLHF
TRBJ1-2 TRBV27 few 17 CASSLSFGGVANYGYTF
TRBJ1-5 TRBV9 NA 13 CASMYRDHQPQHF
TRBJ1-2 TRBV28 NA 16 CASSPGTGSSNYGYTF
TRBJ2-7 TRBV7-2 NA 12 CASSVGPYEQYF
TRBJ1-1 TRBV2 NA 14 CAINRGSSNTEAFF
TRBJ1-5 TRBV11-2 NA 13 CASSLDQWQPQHF
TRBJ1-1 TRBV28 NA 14 CASSWGRALTEAFF
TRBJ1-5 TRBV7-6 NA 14 CASSLGGPYQPQHF
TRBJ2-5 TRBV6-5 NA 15 CASRGGTSGQETQYF
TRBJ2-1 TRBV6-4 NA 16 CASRAEAGAGYNEQFF
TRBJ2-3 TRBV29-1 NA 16 CSYGGASGVSTDTQYF
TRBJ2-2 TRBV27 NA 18 CASRPGTGVFANTGELFF
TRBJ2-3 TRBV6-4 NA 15 CASSDSTGGPDTQYF
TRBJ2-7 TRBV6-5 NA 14 CASRKPGQQVEQYF
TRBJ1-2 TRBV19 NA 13 CASSIGTLYGYTF
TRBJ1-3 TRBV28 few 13 CASLTGTGNTIYF
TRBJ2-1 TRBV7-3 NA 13 CASSLNLAGEQFF
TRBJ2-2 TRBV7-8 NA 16 CASSARVQANTGELFF
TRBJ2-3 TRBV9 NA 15 CASSTGAVASDTQYF
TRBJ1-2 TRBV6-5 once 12 CASSSVNYGYTF
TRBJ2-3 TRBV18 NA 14 CASSRAGSTDTQYF
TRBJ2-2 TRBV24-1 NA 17 CVTSDKAPVANTGELFF
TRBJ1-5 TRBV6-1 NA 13 CASSDSFNQPQHF
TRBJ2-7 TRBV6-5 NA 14 CAGLGGSSPFEQYF
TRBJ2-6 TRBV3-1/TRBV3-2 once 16 CASRANLDSGANVLTF
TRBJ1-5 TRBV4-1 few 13 CASSQAGDQPQHF
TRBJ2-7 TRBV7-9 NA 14 CASRRTSGNYEQYF
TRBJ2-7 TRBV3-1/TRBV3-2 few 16 CASSQDLGLLSDKQYF
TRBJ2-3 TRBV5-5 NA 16 CASSLASGLLTDTQYF
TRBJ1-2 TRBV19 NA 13 CASRTGTLYGYTF
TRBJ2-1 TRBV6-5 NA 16 CASSYEGASGANEQFF
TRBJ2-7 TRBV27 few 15 CASSLRPGQDNEQYF
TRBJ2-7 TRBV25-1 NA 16 CASSESLDSLNYEQYF
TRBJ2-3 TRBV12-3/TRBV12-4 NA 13 CASVGTNTDTQYF
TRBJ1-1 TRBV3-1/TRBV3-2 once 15 CASSQAGGAGTEAFF
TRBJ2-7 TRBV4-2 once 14 CASSLSIAAYEQYF
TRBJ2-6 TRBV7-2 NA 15 CASSLTLLGANVLTF